This T cell receptor (beta chain) was sequenced in a study of blood T cell repertoires in COVID-19. As for the study in general: Samples came from the United States, Italy and Spain, spanning acute and convalescent COVID-19. PBMCs, B-cell-depleted T cells, or T cells provided the cDNA or gDNA that made up the material.

Using immunoSEQ multiplex PCR, the repertoire was profiled, and TCRdb retains in-frame clones only, with some absent. The data contain about 240,000 clones, about four fifths of them seen just once; the ten biggest clones take up around 3.5%. Those enrolled, adults aged about 18 to 89 years, came from about 24 US areas. Assignments of participants to cohorts depended upon their own reported clinical history. Sequenced input: PBMCs or T cells enriched from blood (not recorded which). The receptor was isolated from a woman in her thirties or forties who had been exposed to COVID-19.

The DNA of the CDR3 is TGTGCCAGCAGCCGCTCGGCGGGGGACAAAGAGACCCAGTACTTC. Translated, it gives CASSRSAGDKETQYF. The chain has TRBV5-4 and TRBJ2-5, with D possibly being TRBD2 (7 bases). V lost 4 bases to trimming and J lost 3 bases, with 16 bases between them. This CDR3 is built from 15 residues. The germline CDR1 and CDR2 sequences are SGHNT and YYREEE (reference sequence).